These T cell receptor beta chains were read from a single sample in a study of cytomegalovirus exposure and HLA in healthy donors. Method: immunoSEQ multiplex PCR; TCRdb's copy keeps in-frame clones and lacks some. The profile shows under 200,000 clones, 65% to 70% of them singletons. The sample consisted of PBMCs. All receptors derive from a woman under 30 in good health and CMV-seropositive. The CDR3 runs from the conserved cysteine through the conserved F or W. Size tells how often a clone was seen (once, few, many) or the class of an expanded clone, and some rows leave it out.

clone_size: -; j_call: TRBJ1-4; v_call: TRBV15; cdr3_aa: CATSRSDRGRLDEKLFF
clone_size: -; j_call: -; v_call: TRBV15; cdr3_aa: CATSRDGQGSYEQYF
clone_size: -; j_call: TRBJ1-4; v_call: TRBV30; cdr3_aa: CAWSPGLRANEKLFF
clone_size: -; j_call: TRBJ1-2; v_call: TRBV6-1; cdr3_aa: CASRATGGAYGYTF
clone_size: -; j_call: TRBJ1-2; v_call: TRBV6-6; cdr3_aa: CASTPRTEGGGYTF
clone_size: few; j_call: TRBJ2-7; v_call: TRBV27; cdr3_aa: CASSSRKTYLAGGYPNSYEQYF
clone_size: -; j_call: TRBJ2-3; v_call: TRBV6-5; cdr3_aa: CASSYSTSGSGDTQYF
clone_size: -; j_call: TRBJ2-2; v_call: TRBV28; cdr3_aa: CASRLQGGRDPANTGELFF
clone_size: -; j_call: TRBJ2-5; v_call: TRBV2; cdr3_aa: CASSGTSGIGRDF
clone_size: -; j_call: TRBJ1-2; v_call: TRBV4-1; cdr3_aa: CASSQGEGGAGYTF
clone_size: -; j_call: TRBJ2-7; v_call: TRBV7-9; cdr3_aa: CASSLATDIYEQYF
clone_size: -; j_call: TRBJ1-2; v_call: TRBV25-1; cdr3_aa: CATLTGTGYTF
clone_size: -; j_call: TRBJ2-7; v_call: TRBV5-6; cdr3_aa: CASARGPGNEQYF
clone_size: -; j_call: TRBJ1-2; v_call: TRBV28; cdr3_aa: CASSLTGARGYTF
clone_size: -; j_call: TRBJ2-5; v_call: TRBV7-2; cdr3_aa: CASSQSSGGGRETQYF
clone_size: -; j_call: TRBJ1-2; v_call: TRBV7-9; cdr3_aa: CASSLGPANYGYTF
clone_size: -; j_call: TRBJ1-2; v_call: TRBV27; cdr3_aa: CASWTVLYGYTF
clone_size: -; j_call: TRBJ2-1; v_call: TRBV7-8; cdr3_aa: CASSKSLAGGTYNEQFF
clone_size: -; j_call: TRBJ2-7; v_call: TRBV29-1; cdr3_aa: CSVEVAGINEQYF
clone_size: -; j_call: TRBJ2-5; v_call: TRBV2; cdr3_aa: CASSEAGGLETQYF
clone_size: -; j_call: TRBJ2-1; v_call: TRBV30; cdr3_aa: CAGRGVPVDEQFF
clone_size: -; j_call: TRBJ1-1; v_call: TRBV19; cdr3_aa: CASSTDRVDTEAFF
clone_size: -; j_call: TRBJ1-2; v_call: TRBV5-1; cdr3_aa: CASSFQDRGLGSNYGYTF
clone_size: -; j_call: TRBJ1-2; v_call: TRBV10-3; cdr3_aa: CAISSAQPFYGYTF
clone_size: -; j_call: TRBJ2-3; v_call: TRBV11-3; cdr3_aa: CASSLGAGLGDTQYF
clone_size: -; j_call: TRBJ2-7; v_call: TRBV19; cdr3_aa: CASSAFIGTAPGYEQYF
clone_size: few; j_call: TRBJ2-7; v_call: TRBV5-6; cdr3_aa: CASSYGTGLYEQYF
clone_size: few; j_call: TRBJ1-2; v_call: TRBV7-9; cdr3_aa: CASPGGYTF
clone_size: -; j_call: TRBJ2-5; v_call: TRBV27; cdr3_aa: CASSSYPPGTGGETQYF
clone_size: -; j_call: TRBJ2-1; v_call: TRBV5-1; cdr3_aa: CASSILAGVLDEQFF
clone_size: -; j_call: TRBJ1-2; v_call: TRBV4-3; cdr3_aa: CASSQVRNYGYTF
clone_size: -; j_call: TRBJ1-2; v_call: TRBV6-6; cdr3_aa: CASLTGIQANYGYTF
clone_size: -; j_call: TRBJ1-1; v_call: TRBV6-5; cdr3_aa: CASSYRSEAFF
clone_size: -; j_call: TRBJ2-1; v_call: TRBV7-8; cdr3_aa: CASSLEAAPQFF
clone_size: -; j_call: TRBJ1-2; v_call: TRBV6-5; cdr3_aa: CASSYSLLSYGYTF
clone_size: -; j_call: TRBJ1-2; v_call: TRBV19; cdr3_aa: CASNPHDAGQLNYGYTF
clone_size: -; j_call: TRBJ1-5; v_call: TRBV5-1; cdr3_aa: CASSAGPNQPQHF
clone_size: once; j_call: TRBJ2-3; v_call: TRBV10-3; cdr3_aa: CATGDSLTDTQYF
clone_size: -; j_call: TRBJ1-5; v_call: TRBV19; cdr3_aa: CASSIVLETSQPQHF
clone_size: few; j_call: TRBJ2-7; v_call: TRBV4-2; cdr3_aa: CASSQEFMSPYYEQYF
clone_size: -; j_call: TRBJ1-2; v_call: TRBV27; cdr3_aa: CASTSLNRGGASNYGYTF
clone_size: few; j_call: TRBJ2-7; v_call: TRBV2; cdr3_aa: CASKQTSGGGLRSYEQYF
clone_size: many; j_call: TRBJ1-3; v_call: TRBV10-1; cdr3_aa: CASLELRGRAEGNTIYF
clone_size: few; j_call: TRBJ2-7; v_call: TRBV4-3; cdr3_aa: CASSPTSGVPYEQYF
clone_size: -; j_call: TRBJ2-5; v_call: TRBV5-1; cdr3_aa: CASSLQLAGEETQYF
clone_size: -; j_call: TRBJ2-3; v_call: TRBV29-1; cdr3_aa: CSAGTVRRSGTDTQYF
clone_size: -; j_call: TRBJ2-3; v_call: TRBV7-2; cdr3_aa: CASSLGLAGAIDFTDTQYF
clone_size: -; j_call: TRBJ2-7; v_call: TRBV4-3; cdr3_aa: CASSQEDGGTYEQYF
clone_size: -; j_call: TRBJ2-7; v_call: TRBV29-1; cdr3_aa: CSVLARAYEQYF
clone_size: -; j_call: TRBJ1-1; v_call: TRBV7-9; cdr3_aa: CASSSDWTQLNTEAFF
clone_size: -; j_call: TRBJ1-1; v_call: TRBV5-1; cdr3_aa: CASSAHRGGNTEAFF
clone_size: -; j_call: TRBJ2-7; v_call: TRBV4-3; cdr3_aa: CASSHDRSYEQYF
clone_size: once; j_call: TRBJ2-4; v_call: TRBV2; cdr3_aa: CASSNRLAGGPGNIQYF
clone_size: few; j_call: TRBJ2-3; v_call: TRBV4-1; cdr3_aa: CASSRTFDLAGGRVTQYF
clone_size: -; j_call: TRBJ1-2; v_call: TRBV10-3; cdr3_aa: CAISESQGTGGAHGYTF
clone_size: -; j_call: TRBJ2-7; v_call: TRBV15; cdr3_aa: CATSRDPASGSAQQYF
clone_size: -; j_call: TRBJ1-1; v_call: TRBV19; cdr3_aa: CASSSIQGTNTEAFF